The source of this TCR beta chain is a study of T cell repertoires in cytomegalovirus infection. For the study at large: Signatures in public TCR beta sequences pointed to both CMV infection and matching HLA type. Study-wide findings and caveats: There were HLA-C-restricted CMV-specific TCR beta clonotypes dominating the ex vivo response. Cumulative public TCR beta family frequency identified carriers of CMV plus the relevant HLA.

V was pared by 5 bases and J by 7 bases, with 12 bases between. The CDR3 has 14 residues. In germline, CDR1 is SNHLY, CDR2 FYNNEI. TCRdb reprocessed the reads with MiXCR, giving one entry per CDR3 protein. The sample carries about 300,000 distinct CDR3 sequences, about 8.8% recorded once. On this clonotype itself: Antigen unknown.

The TCR comes from a human donor in good health (CMV status not recorded). Some clones in this sample may be carry-over from other donors' samples. Source material: PBMCs. The chain has TRBV2 and TRBJ1-6, with D unclear. For the CDR3, the DNA is TGTGCCAGCAGTAATACTCAAGGGAATTCACCCCTCCACTTT. It is translated as CASSNTQGNSPLHF. Full variable domain (remainder filled in from reference TRBV2 and TRBJ1-6): EPEVTQTPSHQVTQMGQEVILRCVPISNHLYFYWYRQILGQKVEFLVSFYNNEISEKSEIFDDQFSVERPDGSNFTLKIRSTKLEDSAMYFCASSNTQGNSPLHFGNGTRLTVT.